What follows describes a single TCR beta chain. Its target is not known. Here the CDR3 omits its conserved ending phenylalanine or tryptophan, so a read error is the likely source. It is unclear where the CDR3 begins or ends on the DNA, so no DNA is shown, and the CDR3 is as TCRdb lists it. These data are taken from a study of tumor and adjacent non-tumor tissue in lung cancer. Study as a whole: Samples averaged about 3.8 million productive TCRbeta reads each.

No cell sorting was done before RNA was extracted from the tissue. Overall study findings and caveats: Tumor tissue had significantly higher TCR diversity than normal lung.

A total of 16 residues make up the CDR3, ends included. CDR1 SGHAT and CDR2 FQNNGV come from the germline V gene. The library came from three nested PCR rounds adapted from ARM-PCR protocols. TCRdb used MiXCR to reprocess the multiplex PCR reads, holding one entry per CDR3 protein. The repertoire includes 70,000 to 90,000 distinct CDR3 sequences, 75% to 90% of them detected once, and about an eighth sits in the top ten. Sequencing input: lung tumor tissue. The sequence was obtained from a woman aged 50 to 60 with non-small cell lung cancer. The V call is TRBV11-2, the J call TRBJ2-1; TRBD2, the D gene given by the table, was not confirmed from the DNA. The chain's CDR3 is CASNRMILAGDNEQLL.